One and the same sample provided the 13 T cell receptor beta chains below, sequenced in a study of blood T cell repertoires in COVID-19. TCRdb keeps only in-frame clones here, not all; method: immunoSEQ multiplex PCR. The table has over 100,000 clones, more than 60% seen once; the top ten hold less than 2.5%. Sequences were obtained from peripheral blood. Receptor source: a woman in her 70s with acute or convalescent COVID-19.

The rearrangement links TRBV4-3 to TRBJ1-1; 7 nucleotides match TRBD1. With 1 base clipped from V and 0 bases from J, the junction kept 8 bases outside the gene matches. CDR1 and CDR2 (germline): LGHNA, YSLEER. This CDR3 has 17 amino acids. In DNA form, the CDR3 reads TGCGCCAGCAGCCAAGGGAGGGACAGCTTAATGAACACTGAAGCTTTCTTT. It is translated as CASSQGRDSLMNTEAFF.

The J gene is TRBJ1-2, the V gene TRBV20-1; 8 bases are a match to TRBD1. The length of the CDR3 is 11 residues. Germline V CDR1 and CDR2: DFQATT, SNEGSKA (reference sequence). The CDR3 sequence: CRAGQVRGYTF. For the CDR3, the DNA is TGCAGAGCGGGACAGGTTCGAGGCTACACCTTC.

This clone came up a few times. The chain carries TRBV6-6 and TRBJ2-7; D is possibly TRBD1 (5 bases). Germline loops: CDR1 MNHNY, CDR2 SVGAGI (reference sequence). CDR3 length: 14 amino acids. V gave up 5 bases and J gave up 3 bases, with 14 bases separating them. As DNA, the CDR3 is TGTGCCAGCAGTCAGTCCCTTAGGGGCTACGAGCAGTACTTC. Amino acid sequence: CASSQSLRGYEQYF.

J is TRBJ1-3 and V is TRBV21-1. TRBV21-1 is a pseudogene locus. The CDR3 length is 17 residues. The CDR3 protein is CASSKGREYNTGNTIYF. DNA for the CDR3: TGTGCCAGCAGCAAAGGACGGGAGTACAATACTGGAAACACCATATATTTT.

The chain uses TRBV2 and TRBJ1-5; no definite D call. Per the germline V gene, CDR1 is SNHLY and CDR2 is FYNNEI. Trimming cost V 3 bases and J 2 bases, with 14 bases left between them. The CDR3 runs 16 residues. The DNA for the CDR3 is TGTGCCAGCAGTGAGGGAGGACGGAGGGGCAATCAGCCCCAGCATTTT. Protein product: CASSEGGRRGNQPQHF.

The rearrangement links TRBV27 to TRBJ2-7; 13 positions agree with TRBD2. The CDR3 is made up of 16 amino acids. From germline, CDR1 is MNHEY and CDR2 SMNVEV (reference sequence). J gave up 3 bases and V 6 bases, and 8 bases lay outside the gene matches. As DNA, the CDR3 is TGTGCCAGCAGGACTAGCGGGGGGCTAATGTACTACGAGCAGTACTTC. It yields the protein CASRTSGGLMYYEQYF.

The chain joins TRBV6-5 to TRBJ1-2; D not resolved. Germline CDR1 and CDR2: MNHEY and SVGAGI. The CDR3 spans 12 residues. The germline V and J ends were trimmed by 7 bases and 8 bases, with 14 bases remaining between them. CDR3 loop: CASTYDGSGYTF. The CDR3 nucleotides are TGTGCCAGCACATACGATGGGAGCGGCTACACCTTC.

V is TRBV7-3 and J is TRBJ1-3; D is unclear. CDR1 and CDR2 from the germline V gene are SGHTA and FQGTGA. The length of the CDR3 is 15 residues. V lost 3 bases and J lost 4, with 13 bases in between. CDR3 protein: CASSFNRSWGNTIYF. In DNA form, the CDR3 reads TGTGCCAGCAGCTTTAATCGGTCTTGGGGAAACACCATATATTTT.

This clone was observed a handful of times. The chain recombines TRBV13 with TRBJ2-3, with 8 nucleotides matching TRBD2. The CDR3 loop spans 15 amino acids. Germline loops: CDR1 PRHDT, CDR2 FYEKMQ (reference sequence). V lost 4 bases, J lost 1 base, and 4 bases stayed unmatched. DNA of the CDR3: TGTGCCAGCAGCTACCGACTAGCGCGCACAGATACGCAGTATTTT. Its protein product is CASSYRLARTDTQYF.

This clone was seen ten or more times. This rearrangement joins TRBV30 to TRBJ2-2; a weak D match, TRBD1 (6 bases). This CDR3 spans 13 amino acids. Trimming removed 1 base from V and 5 bases from J, with 8 bases in between. Germline CDR1 GTSNPN, CDR2 SVGIG (reference sequence). CDR3 sequence (DNA): TGTGCCTGGAGTGCCCAGGGGACCGGGGAGCTGTTTTTT. The encoded protein is CAWSAQGTGELFF.

The chain employs TRBV5-4 and TRBJ2-3; no definite D call. Between the trimmed V and J ends, which lost 4 bases and 2 bases, there was a span of 8 bases. The CDR3 contains 13 residues. From germline, CDR1 is SGHNT and CDR2 YYREEE (reference sequence). The CDR3 is CASSPTVTDTQYF. The DNA for the CDR3 is TGTGCCAGCAGCCCTACGGTCACAGATACGCAGTATTTT.

This chain connects TRBV28 to TRBJ1-5, with D perhaps matching TRBD1 (5 bases). The CDR3 runs to 12 residues. V dropped 10 bases and J dropped 3 bases, with 10 bases sitting between them. The germline V gene has CDR1 MDHEN and CDR2 SYDVKM. The CDR3 nucleotides read TGTGCCACTACAGGTCCCAATCAGCCCCAGCATTTT. Protein product: CATTGPNQPQHF.

V usage is TRBV7-2 and J usage is TRBJ2-1, with TRBD2 matching over 11 bases. V lost 5 bases to trimming and J lost 10 bases; unmatched junction nucleotides: 4. Germline V gene lookup returns CDR1 SGHTA and CDR2 FQGNSA. The CDR3 totals 13 residues. The CDR3 DNA sequence: TGTGCCAGCAGCCTCCGACTAGCGGGGGAGCAGTTCTTC. This gives the protein CASSLRLAGEQFF.